The rows below give T cell receptor beta chains drawn from one sample of a study of post-analysis software for immune sequencing data. TCRdb passed the PCR reads through MiXCR, listing each CDR3 protein once. The top ten clones hold around 0.55% of a sample with fewer than 850,000 distinct CDR3 sequences, roughly 29% of them seen once. Specimen: blood. These receptors were taken from a girl aged 10 to 17 with multiple sclerosis. The CDR3 runs from the conserved cysteine through the conserved F or W. A D gene is named only where the DNA matches it firmly. The size entry is marked missing in some rows and otherwise reads once, few, many or a size class.

TRBJ2-1 | - | TRBV20-1 | - | CSATERSYNEQFF | TGCAGTGCTACCGAGCGGTCCTACAATGAGCAGTTCTTC
TRBJ2-1 | - | TRBV18 | - | CASSPTRSGQSGEQFF | TGTGCCAGCTCACCAACCAGATCAGGGCAGTCAGGTGAGCAGTTCTTC
TRBJ2-3 | - | TRBV5-5 | - | CASSLASLGGIGTQYF | TGTGCCAGCAGCTTGGCTAGCCTGGGGGGAATTGGTACGCAGTATTTT
TRBJ2-1 | TRBD2 | TRBV2 | - | CASNFMAGGLNEQFF | TGTGCCAGCAATTTTATGGCGGGGGGCCTGAATGAGCAGTTCTTC
TRBJ1-2 | - | TRBV20-1 | - | CSASPQGGGYRGGYTF | TGCAGTGCTAGCCCCCAGGGTGGGGGATATAGGGGAGGCTACACCTTC
TRBJ1-5 | - | TRBV4-1 | few | CASSQVRVIRDNQPQHF | TGCGCCAGCAGCCAAGTCCGTGTTATTAGGGACAATCAGCCCCAGCATTTT
TRBJ2-5 | TRBD1 | TRBV7-7 | - | CASSADRVPQETQYF | TGTGCTAGCAGCGCCGACAGGGTCCCCCAAGAGACCCAGTACTTC
TRBJ1-2 | TRBD1 | TRBV20-1 | - | CSAIDRDVAGYTF | TGCAGTGCCATTGACAGGGACGTAGCTGGCTACACCTTC
TRBJ2-1 | TRBD1 | TRBV15 | few | CATSRGHRGFSRRNEQFF | TGTGCCACCAGCAGAGGTCACAGGGGATTCTCAAGACGTAATGAGCAGTTCTTC
TRBJ1-2 | TRBD1 | TRBV2 | - | CAHELSQGAYGYTF | TGTGCCCACGAACTCTCCCAGGGGGCCTATGGCTACACCTTC
TRBJ2-1 | TRBD2 | TRBV5-5 | - | CASSLVGTSGRDQQFF | TGTGCCAGCAGCTTGGTCGGGACTAGCGGCAGAGACCAGCAGTTCTTC
TRBJ2-7 | - | TRBV4-3 | - | CASSQDQTGGPAEQYF | TGCGCCAGCAGCCAAGATCAAACTGGAGGTCCTGCCGAGCAGTACTTC
TRBJ2-1 | - | TRBV7-2 | - | CASSLSLAIEQFF | TGTGCCAGCAGCTTATCCCTAGCAATTGAGCAGTTCTTC
TRBJ2-6 | - | TRBV3-1 | few | CASSPPISSANVLTF | TGTGCCAGCAGCCCCCCCATATCTTCCGCCAACGTCCTGACTTTC
TRBJ2-7 | - | TRBV2 | - | CASSVKGAYEQYF | TGTGCCAGCAGTGTTAAGGGGGCCTACGAGCAGTACTTC
TRBJ2-5 | - | TRBV12-3/TRBV12-4 | - | CASSFRPVSIETQYF | TGTGCCAGCAGTTTCCGCCCGGTCTCGATAGAGACCCAGTACTTC
TRBJ2-3 | - | TRBV18 | few | CASSSAQGRLTDTQYF | TGTGCCAGCTCATCCGCCCAGGGGCGGCTCACAGATACGCAGTATTTT
TRBJ2-1 | - | TRBV2 | - | CASRTGRLAYDEQFF | TGTGCCAGCAGGACCGGTCGGCTAGCTTATGATGAGCAGTTCTTC
TRBJ2-7 | - | TRBV5-1 | - | CASSPGPPSSYEQYF | TGCGCCAGCAGCCCGGGACCTCCGAGCTCCTACGAGCAGTACTTC
TRBJ2-7 | - | TRBV4-1 | - | CASSQSQGFYEQYF | TGCGCCAGCAGCCAGAGCCAGGGCTTCTACGAGCAGTACTTC
TRBJ2-2 | - | TRBV4-1 | - | CASSQDGGGELFF | TGCGCCAGCAGCCAAGATGGCGGCGGGGAGCTGTTTTTT
TRBJ1-1 | - | TRBV11-2 | - | CASSLDPNTEAFF | TGTGCCAGCAGCTTAGACCCGAACACTGAAGCTTTCTTT
TRBJ1-1 | TRBD1 | TRBV20-1 | once | CSAGTGTTEAFF | TGCAGCGCCGGGACAGGGACAACTGAAGCTTTCTTT
TRBJ2-7 | - | TRBV5-6 | - | CASSGDARVVRYEQYF | TGTGCCAGCAGCGGGGACGCGAGAGTCGTTCGATACGAGCAGTACTTC
TRBJ1-2 | - | TRBV7-2 | few | CASSLTNYGHTF | TGTGCCAGCAGCTTAACAAACTATGGCCACACCTTC
TRBJ2-1 | - | TRBV9 | - | CVSSDPSGGGAYNEQFF | TGTGTCAGCAGCGACCCGTCTGGGGGGGGCGCCTACAATGAGCAGTTCTTC
TRBJ1-2 | TRBD1 | TRBV5-6 | - | CASSRIDRGYGYTF | TGTGCCAGCAGCAGAATTGACAGGGGTTATGGCTACACCTTC
TRBJ2-7 | - | TRBV29-1 | - | CSIARDYEQYF | TGCAGCATCGCCAGGGACTACGAGCAGTACTTC
TRBJ2-1 | TRBD2 | TRBV6-6 | - | CASTQDRQLAGVNEQFF | TGTGCCAGCACCCAAGACAGACAACTAGCGGGAGTAAATGAGCAGTTCTTC
TRBJ2-5 | - | TRBV11-2 | few | CASSLASFGGQYF | TGTGCCAGCAGCTTAGCCTCCTTTGGGGGGCAGTACTTC
TRBJ1-5 | - | TRBV10-2 | - | CASSESRGGGQPQHF | TGCGCCAGCAGTGAGTCGCGGGGGGGAGGGCAGCCCCAGCATTTT
TRBJ2-3 | - | TRBV28 | once | CASSHPDTDTQYF | TGTGCCAGCAGCCACCCAGACACAGATACGCAGTATTTT
TRBJ1-6 | - | TRBV4-3 | few | CASSQEGGYSNSPLHF | TGCGCCAGCAGCCAAGAGGGCGGTTACTCCAATTCACCCCTCCACTTT
TRBJ2-1 | TRBD2 | TRBV28 | few | CASSKSLGAGGYNEQFF | TGTGCCAGCAGCAAATCCTTAGGGGCGGGGGGCTACAATGAGCAGTTCTTC
TRBJ1-1 | - | TRBV20-1 | few | CSASLLGGSNTEAFF | TGCAGTGCTAGCCTCCTGGGGGGGTCGAACACTGAAGCTTTCTTT
TRBJ2-3 | - | TRBV28 | few | CASSPPPRGSTDTQYF | TGTGCCAGCAGTCCCCCCCCTCGGGGAAGCACAGATACGCAGTATTTT
TRBJ2-3 | - | TRBV28 | - | CASSLDSPDTQYF | TGTGCCAGCAGTCTTGACTCCCCGGATACGCAGTATTTT
TRBJ2-4 | - | TRBV25-1 | few | CASSEYLGPNIQYF | TGTGCCAGCAGTGAATATTTGGGCCCCAACATTCAGTACTTC